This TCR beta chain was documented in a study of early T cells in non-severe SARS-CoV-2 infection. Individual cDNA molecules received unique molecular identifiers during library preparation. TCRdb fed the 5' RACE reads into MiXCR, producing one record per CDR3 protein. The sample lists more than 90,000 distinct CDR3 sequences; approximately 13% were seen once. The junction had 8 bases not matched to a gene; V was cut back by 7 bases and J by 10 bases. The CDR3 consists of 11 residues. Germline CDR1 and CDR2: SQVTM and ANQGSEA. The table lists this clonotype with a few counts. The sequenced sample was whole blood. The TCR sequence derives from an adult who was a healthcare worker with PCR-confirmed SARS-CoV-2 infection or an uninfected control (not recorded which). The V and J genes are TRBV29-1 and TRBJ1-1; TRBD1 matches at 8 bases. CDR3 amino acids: CSDTTGAAAFF. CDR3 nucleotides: TGCAGCGATACGACAGGGGCGGCAGCTTTCTTT.